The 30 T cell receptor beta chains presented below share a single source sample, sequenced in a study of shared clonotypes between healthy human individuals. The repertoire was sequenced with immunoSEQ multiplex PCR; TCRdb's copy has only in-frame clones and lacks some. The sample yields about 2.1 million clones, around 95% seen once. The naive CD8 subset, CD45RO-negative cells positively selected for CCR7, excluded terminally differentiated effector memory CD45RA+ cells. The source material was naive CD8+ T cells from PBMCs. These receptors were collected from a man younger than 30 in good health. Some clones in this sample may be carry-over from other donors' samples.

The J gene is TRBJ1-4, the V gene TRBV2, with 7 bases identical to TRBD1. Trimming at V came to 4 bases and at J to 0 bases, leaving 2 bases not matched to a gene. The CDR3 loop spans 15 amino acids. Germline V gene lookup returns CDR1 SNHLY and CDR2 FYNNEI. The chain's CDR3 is CASSAGTATNEKLFF. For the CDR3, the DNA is TGTGCCAGCAGTGCGGGGACAGCAACTAATGAAAAACTGTTTTTT.

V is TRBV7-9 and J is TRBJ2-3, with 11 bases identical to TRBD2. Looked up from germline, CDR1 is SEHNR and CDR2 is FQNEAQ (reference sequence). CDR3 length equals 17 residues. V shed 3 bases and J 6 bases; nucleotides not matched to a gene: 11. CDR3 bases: TGTGCCAGCAGCTTCGGGACTAGCGGAGCAAGGGCGGATACGCAGTATTTT. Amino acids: CASSFGTSGARADTQYF.

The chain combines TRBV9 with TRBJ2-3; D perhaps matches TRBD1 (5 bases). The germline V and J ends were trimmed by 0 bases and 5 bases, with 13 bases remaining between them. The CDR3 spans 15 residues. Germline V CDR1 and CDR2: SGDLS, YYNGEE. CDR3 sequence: CASSVVGQVGDTQYF. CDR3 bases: TGTGCCAGCAGCGTAGTTGGACAAGTAGGAGATACGCAGTATTTT.

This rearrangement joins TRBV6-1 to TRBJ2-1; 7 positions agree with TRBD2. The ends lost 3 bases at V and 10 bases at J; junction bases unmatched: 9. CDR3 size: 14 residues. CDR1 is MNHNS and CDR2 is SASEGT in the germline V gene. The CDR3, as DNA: TGTGCCAGCAGTGACAGGACTAGACTATACGAGCAGTTCTTC. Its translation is CASSDRTRLYEQFF.

As DNA, the CDR3 is TGTGCCAGCAGCGTAGCCGACGTGCAGTTCGAAAAACTGTTTTTT. This gives the protein CASSVADVQFEKLFF. The chain recombines TRBV9 with TRBJ1-4; D gene ambiguous. Germline V lookup: CDR1 SGDLS, CDR2 YYNGEE. This CDR3 contains 15 residues. V lost 0 bases to trimming and J lost 8 bases, with 14 bases between them.

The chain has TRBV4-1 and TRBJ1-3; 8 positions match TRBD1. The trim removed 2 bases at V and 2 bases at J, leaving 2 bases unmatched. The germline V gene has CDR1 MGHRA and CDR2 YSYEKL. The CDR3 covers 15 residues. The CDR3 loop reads CASSQLDRAGNTIYF. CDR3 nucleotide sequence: TGCGCCAGCAGCCAACTGGACAGGGCTGGAAACACCATATATTTT.

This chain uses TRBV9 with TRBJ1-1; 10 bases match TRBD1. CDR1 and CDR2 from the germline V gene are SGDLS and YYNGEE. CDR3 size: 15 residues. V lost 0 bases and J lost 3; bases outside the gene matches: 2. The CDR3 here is CASSVAGTGDTEAFF. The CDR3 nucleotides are TGTGCCAGCAGCGTAGCCGGGACAGGGGACACTGAAGCTTTCTTT. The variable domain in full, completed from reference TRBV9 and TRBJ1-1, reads DSGVTQTPKHLITATGQRVTLRCSPRSGDLSVYWYQQSLDQGLQFLIQYYNGEERAKGNILERFSAQQFPDLHSELNLSSLELGDSALYFCASSVAGTGDTEAFFGQGTRLTVV.

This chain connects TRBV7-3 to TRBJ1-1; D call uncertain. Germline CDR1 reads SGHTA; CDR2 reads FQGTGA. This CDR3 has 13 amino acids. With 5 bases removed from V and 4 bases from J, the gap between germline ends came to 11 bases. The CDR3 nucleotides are TGTGCCAGCAGCCCTATCCTCGGCACTGAAGCTTTCTTT. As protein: CASSPILGTEAFF.

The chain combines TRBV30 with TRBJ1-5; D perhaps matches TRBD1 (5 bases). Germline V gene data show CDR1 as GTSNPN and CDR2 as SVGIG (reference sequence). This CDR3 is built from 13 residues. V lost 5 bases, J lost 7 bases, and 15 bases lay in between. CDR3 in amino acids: CAWGDQPTQPQHF. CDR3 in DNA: TGTGCCTGGGGGGACCAACCGACGCAGCCCCAGCATTTT.

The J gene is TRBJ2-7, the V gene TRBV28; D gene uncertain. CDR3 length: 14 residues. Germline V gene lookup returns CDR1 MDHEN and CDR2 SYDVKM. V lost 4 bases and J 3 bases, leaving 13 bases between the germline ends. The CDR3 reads CASSSRQAIYEQYF. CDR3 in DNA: TGTGCCAGCAGTTCCCGCCAGGCTATCTACGAGCAGTACTTC.

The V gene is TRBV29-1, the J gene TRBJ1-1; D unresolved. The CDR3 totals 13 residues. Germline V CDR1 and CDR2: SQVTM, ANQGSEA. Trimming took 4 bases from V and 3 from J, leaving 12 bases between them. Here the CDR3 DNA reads TGCAGCGTTGGGAGTGTTACGGACACTGAAGCTTTCTTT. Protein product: CSVGSVTDTEAFF.

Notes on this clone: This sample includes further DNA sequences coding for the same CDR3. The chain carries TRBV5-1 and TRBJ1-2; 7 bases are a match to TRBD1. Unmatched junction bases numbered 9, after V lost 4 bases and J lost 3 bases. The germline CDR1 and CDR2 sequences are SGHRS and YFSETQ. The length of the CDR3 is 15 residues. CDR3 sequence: CASSPRQGGDYGYTF. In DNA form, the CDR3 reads TGCGCCAGCAGCCCGCGACAGGGAGGCGACTATGGCTACACCTTC.

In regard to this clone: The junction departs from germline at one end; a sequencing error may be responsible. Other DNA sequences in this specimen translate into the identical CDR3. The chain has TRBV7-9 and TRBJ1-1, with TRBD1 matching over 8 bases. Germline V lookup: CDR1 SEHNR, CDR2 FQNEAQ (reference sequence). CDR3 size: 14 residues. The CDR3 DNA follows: TGTGCCAGCAGCCCCTCGGGGACAGGAGCCTTGTCGGTCTTT. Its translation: CASSPSGTGALSVF.

The DNA for the CDR3 is TGTGCCAGCAGTTTTCGACTAGCGGGCACCTACGAGCAGTACTTC. The encoded protein is CASSFRLAGTYEQYF. The chain recombines TRBV27 with TRBJ2-7; 10 nucleotides align to TRBD2. The CDR3 is 15 residues long. Germline values: CDR1 MNHEY, CDR2 SMNVEV (reference sequence). V shed 3 bases and J 2 bases; nucleotides not matched to a gene: 4.

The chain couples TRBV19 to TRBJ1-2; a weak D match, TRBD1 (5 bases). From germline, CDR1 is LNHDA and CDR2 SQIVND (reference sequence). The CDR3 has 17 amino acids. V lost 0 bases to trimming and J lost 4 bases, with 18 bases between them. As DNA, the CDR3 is TGTGCCAGTAGTATAGAAAACATCGGCGGCAGGGTCTATGGCTACACCTTC. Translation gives CASSIENIGGRVYGYTF.

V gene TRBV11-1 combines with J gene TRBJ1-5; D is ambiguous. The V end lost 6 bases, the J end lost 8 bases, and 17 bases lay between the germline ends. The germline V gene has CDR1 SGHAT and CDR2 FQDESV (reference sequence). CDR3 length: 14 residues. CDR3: CASSPLAGSEPQHF. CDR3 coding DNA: TGTGCCAGCAGTCCATTGGCGGGGTCGGAGCCCCAGCATTTT.

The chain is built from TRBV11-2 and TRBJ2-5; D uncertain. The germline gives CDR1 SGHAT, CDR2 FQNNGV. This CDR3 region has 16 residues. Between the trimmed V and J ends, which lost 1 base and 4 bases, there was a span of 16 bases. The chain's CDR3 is CASSLGDYSARETQYF. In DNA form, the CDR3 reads TGTGCCAGCAGCTTAGGTGATTACTCCGCCCGAGAGACCCAGTACTTC.

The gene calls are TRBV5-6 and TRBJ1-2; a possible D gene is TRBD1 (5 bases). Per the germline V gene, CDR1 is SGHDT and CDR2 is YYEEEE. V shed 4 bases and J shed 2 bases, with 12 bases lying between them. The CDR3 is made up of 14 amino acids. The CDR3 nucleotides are TGTGCCAGCAGCGTCGGGACGGGGAACTATGGCTACACCTTC. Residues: CASSVGTGNYGYTF.

Written as DNA, the CDR3 is TGTGCCAGCAGTTTGGGAGGGGGGGAGTACGAGCAGTACTTC. It encodes CASSLGGGEYEQYF. This sequence joins TRBV27 and TRBJ2-7, with a tentative D call TRBD2 (7 bases). CDR3 length equals 14 residues. Per the germline V gene, CDR1 is MNHEY and CDR2 is SMNVEV (reference sequence). Trimming pared 3 bases from V and 4 bases from J, leaving 13 bases between.

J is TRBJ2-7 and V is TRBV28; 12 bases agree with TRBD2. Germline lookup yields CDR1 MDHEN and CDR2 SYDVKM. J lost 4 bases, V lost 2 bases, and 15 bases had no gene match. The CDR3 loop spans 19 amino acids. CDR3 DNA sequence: TGTGCCAGCAGTTTAGGAGGGGGACCACTAGCGGGAGGACTATACGAGCAGTACTTC. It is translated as CASSLGGGPLAGGLYEQYF.

The CDR3 reads CASSSAGGVETNEKLFF. The CDR3 bases are TGTGCCAGCAGCTCTGCAGGGGGCGTGGAAACTAATGAAAAACTGTTTTTT. The V call is TRBV7-9, the J call TRBJ1-4; 8 positions match TRBD1. The CDR3 has 17 residues. Trimming removed 4 bases from V and 1 base from J; junction bases left unmatched: 8. Per germline, CDR1 SEHNR and CDR2 FQNEAQ (reference sequence).

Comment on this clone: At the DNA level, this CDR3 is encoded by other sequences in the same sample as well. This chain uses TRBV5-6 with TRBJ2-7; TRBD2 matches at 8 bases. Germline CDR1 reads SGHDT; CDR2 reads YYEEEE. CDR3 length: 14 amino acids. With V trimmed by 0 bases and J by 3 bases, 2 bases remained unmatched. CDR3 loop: CASSLGLASYEQYF. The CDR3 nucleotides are TGTGCCAGCAGCTTGGGACTAGCGAGCTACGAGCAGTACTTC.

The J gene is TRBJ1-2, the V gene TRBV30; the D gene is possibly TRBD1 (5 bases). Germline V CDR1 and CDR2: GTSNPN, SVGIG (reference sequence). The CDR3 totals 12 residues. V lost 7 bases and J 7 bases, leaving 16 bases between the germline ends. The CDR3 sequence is CASKGRGFGYTF. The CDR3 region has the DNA TGTGCCTCGAAAGGGCGGGGGTTTGGCTACACCTTC.

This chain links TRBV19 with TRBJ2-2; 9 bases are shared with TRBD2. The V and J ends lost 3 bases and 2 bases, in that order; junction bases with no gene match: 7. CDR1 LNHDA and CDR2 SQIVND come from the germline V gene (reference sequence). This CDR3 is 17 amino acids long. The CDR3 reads CASSIREAGGNTGELFF. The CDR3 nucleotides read TGTGCCAGTAGTATCAGGGAAGCGGGAGGCAACACCGGGGAGCTGTTTTTT.

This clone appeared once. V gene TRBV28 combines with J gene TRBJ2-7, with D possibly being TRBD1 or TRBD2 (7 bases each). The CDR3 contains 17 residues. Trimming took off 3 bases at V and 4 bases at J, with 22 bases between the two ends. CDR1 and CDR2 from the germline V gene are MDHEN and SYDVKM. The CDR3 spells CASSFSIAGQGGYEQYF. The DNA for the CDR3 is TGTGCCAGCAGTTTCTCGATCGCCGGTCAGGGGGGGTACGAGCAGTACTTC.

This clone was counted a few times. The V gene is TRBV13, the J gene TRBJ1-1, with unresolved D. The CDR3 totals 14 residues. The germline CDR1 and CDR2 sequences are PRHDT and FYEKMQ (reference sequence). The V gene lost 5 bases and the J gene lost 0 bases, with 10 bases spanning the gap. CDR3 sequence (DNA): TGTGCCAGCAGCCTATATGGGGTGAACACTGAAGCTTTCTTT. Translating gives CASSLYGVNTEAFF.

CDR3 nucleotides: TGTGCCAGCAGCCCCAAAGGCCCCCTTCCAGGGGCGATATCAGATACGCAGTATTTT. Protein sequence: CASSPKGPLPGAISDTQYF. The chain recombines TRBV9 with TRBJ2-3; D possibly corresponds to TRBD1 (6 bases). Germline CDR1 and CDR2: SGDLS and YYNGEE. V lost 4 bases, J lost 4 bases, and 28 bases lay in between. This CDR3 is 19 amino acids long.

The CDR3 here is CAISPGKYNEQFF. For the CDR3, the DNA is TGTGCCATCAGTCCAGGGAAGTACAATGAGCAGTTCTTC. The chain combines TRBV10-3 with TRBJ2-1, with TRBD1 as a possible D gene (5 bases). The CDR3 length is 13 residues. Deletions cut 5 bases from V and 4 bases from J, with 9 bases between. Looked up from germline, CDR1 is ENHRY and CDR2 is SYGVKD.

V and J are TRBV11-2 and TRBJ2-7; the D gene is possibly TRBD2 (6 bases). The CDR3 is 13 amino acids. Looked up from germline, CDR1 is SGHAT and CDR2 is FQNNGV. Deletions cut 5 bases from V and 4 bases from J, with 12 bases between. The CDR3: CASSLGTQYEQYF. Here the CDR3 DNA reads TGTGCCAGCAGCCTCGGGACTCAATACGAGCAGTACTTC.

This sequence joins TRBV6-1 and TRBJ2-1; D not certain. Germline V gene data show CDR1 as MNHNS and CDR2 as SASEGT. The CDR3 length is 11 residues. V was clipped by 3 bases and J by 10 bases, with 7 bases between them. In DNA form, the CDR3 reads TGTGCCAGCAGTGATCCTCTCGAGCAGTTCTTC. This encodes CASSDPLEQFF.